The sequence of this T cell receptor beta chain was determined in a study of cytomegalovirus exposure and HLA in healthy donors. Study-wide findings and caveats: It was about 150 TCR beta chains that were listed as cytomegalovirus-associated.

Remarks on this clone: The antigen is undetermined.

Researchers ran the PCR with 60 Vbeta and 13 Jbeta primers. The assay was immunoSEQ multiplex PCR, and TCRdb's table has in-frame clones only and misses some. The sample yields 65,000 to 85,000 clones, roughly 70% seen once. There are 13 residues in the CDR3. The germline CDR1 and CDR2 sequences are KGHSH and LQKENI. Deletions cut 2 bases from V and 15 bases from J, with 14 bases between. This chain joins TRBV18 and TRBJ1-6; tentatively, D is TRBD1 (6 bases). The sequencing input was PBMCs. The TCR comes from a male donor in good health and CMV-seropositive. The CDR3 sequence is CASSPAERGHLHF. The CDR3 DNA is TGTGCCAGCTCACCAGCCGAGAGGGGACACCTCCACTTT.